This T cell receptor beta chain was obtained from a study of control samples from healthy donors and cancer patients. Libraries were prepared by immunoSEQ multiplex PCR; TCRdb keeps only in-frame clonotypes and omits some of them. The table has about 40,000 clones, 80% to 95% seen once. Sequenced material: blood. This clonotype originated in a woman between 45 and 65 years old in good health.

This chain's CDR3 is CASSRAGFSGANVLTF. CDR3 nucleotides: TGCGCCAGCAGCCGAGCAGGGTTTTCTGGGGCCAACGTCCTGACTTTC. The gene calls are TRBV4-3 and TRBJ2-6; D is perhaps TRBD1 (5 bases). Germline CDR1 is LGHNA and CDR2 is YSLEER. There are 16 residues in the CDR3. V was cut by 4 bases and J by 1 base, with 11 bases left in between.